This T cell receptor beta chain was identified in a study of blood T cells in healthy people across ages. Broader study findings: Diversity estimates drawn from one million T cells were deemed underestimates.

With a J-beta primer mix and a sample-barcoded 5' primer, a second PCR ran about 6 to 11 cycles. TCRdb fed the 5' RACE reads into MiXCR, producing one record per CDR3 protein. This sample has 1.5 million to 2 million distinct CDR3 sequences, with about 49% found just once. Total RNA extraction produced at least 5.5 micrograms (per sample) for the study. With respect to this clonotype: Its antigen is undetermined.

Trimming removed 2 bases from V and 7 bases from J; junction bases left unmatched: 6. The CDR3 is 14 residues long. Germline CDR1 reads MNHEY; CDR2 reads SVGAGI. The sequence derives from a woman aged 35 to 49 in good health. The genes are TRBV6-5 and TRBJ1-2; 8 bases map to TRBD1. Sequencing was carried out using blood. CDR3 sequence reads: CASSYGTGRRGYTF. CDR3 bases: TGTGCCAGCAGTTACGGGACAGGTCGACGTGGCTACACCTTC.